The following is a TCR beta chain sequence with its context. The antigen is undetermined. Libraries were prepared by immunoSEQ multiplex PCR; TCRdb keeps only in-frame clonotypes and omits some of them. In the table there are over 90,000 clones, 80% to 95% of which are singletons. The germline gives CDR1 LNHDA, CDR2 SQIVND (reference sequence). With 4 bases removed from V and 5 bases from J, the gap between germline ends came to 12 bases. The CDR3 contains 14 residues. This entry comes from a study of siplizumab effects on memory and regulatory T cells. Study-wide points: Proliferating siplizumab-culture Tregs lacked confirmation of suppressive function. To unstimulated subsets, only a minor fraction of alloreactive clones could be mapped. The diversity of naive T cells seemed greater than that of memory cells, and their alloresponse contribution seemed major.

The J gene is TRBJ2-1, the V gene TRBV19; D might be TRBD2 (5 bases). The receptor's source is a human donor in good health. The sample consisted of CD4+ T cells sorted from blood. The CDR3 loop is CASSKSGSNNEQFF. The CDR3, as DNA: TGTGCCAGTAGTAAGAGCGGATCAAACAATGAGCAGTTCTTC.